These 20 T cell receptor beta chains came from one sample sequenced in a study of blood T cell repertoires in COVID-19 (dated by TCRdb to 2018 to 2021). The library was prepared using the immunoSEQ multiplex PCR assay. As stored in TCRdb, this immuneACCESS dataset retains in-frame rearrangements with V and J assigned. A fraction of the clones does not appear; measured against another copy, unresolved V genes explain less than half of the discrepancy, and the remainder lacks a known reason. The sample includes 90,000 or so clones, with 87% observed a single time. In total, the top ten clones hold around 16% of the sample. What was sequenced was peripheral blood. All receptors come from a woman between 55 and 75 years old with COVID-19, enrolled during active disease.

The chain recombines TRBV4-2 with TRBJ2-7; the match to TRBD1 covers 9 bases. The CDR3 sequence is 17 residues long. Germline V CDR1 and CDR2: LGHNA, YNFKEQ. Trimming took 3 bases from V and 2 from J; bases not matched to a gene: 11. The CDR3 coding sequence is TGTGCCAGCAGCCAGCTAACCGGCCGGGACAGGGCCTACGAGCAGTACTTC. This sequence encodes CASSQLTGRDRAYEQYF.

This chain joins TRBV19 and TRBJ1-2; tentative D call: TRBD1 (6 bases). Germline loops: CDR1 LNHDA, CDR2 SQIVND (reference sequence). V was trimmed by 7 bases and J by 5 bases, leaving 17 bases between them. The CDR3 consists of 14 residues. CDR3 bases: TGTGCCAGTACCGGACAGCCTCTCTTTTATGGCTACACCTTC. It specifies CASTGQPLFYGYTF.

The rearrangement links TRBV3-1 (or the pseudogene TRBV3-2) to TRBJ2-5, with 7 bases matching TRBD2. V lost 4 bases and J lost 1; bases outside the gene matches: 6. From germline, CDR1 is LGHDT and CDR2 YNNKEL (reference sequence). This CDR3 is built from 15 residues. The CDR3 spells CASSLAGRLQETQYF. The CDR3 DNA follows: TGTGCCAGCAGCCTTGCCGGGAGGCTCCAAGAGACCCAGTACTTC.

The V gene is TRBV7-9, the J gene TRBJ2-7; 8 positions agree with TRBD1. The V segment lost 1 base and the J segment 7 bases; nucleotides outside the gene matches: 15. Per the germline V gene, CDR1 is SEHNR and CDR2 is FQNEAQ (reference sequence). The CDR3 runs to 17 residues. For the CDR3, the DNA is TGTGCCAGCAGCTTAGGGCGGACAGGGATCATCGTGGGTGAGCAGTACTTC. Translation: CASSLGRTGIIVGEQYF.

This chain joins TRBV30 and TRBJ1-5; TRBD1 matches 7 bases. CDR3 length: 13 residues. Germline CDR1 is GTSNPN and CDR2 is SVGIG (reference sequence). The V segment lost 5 bases and the J segment 0 bases; nucleotides outside the gene matches: 1. The CDR3 bases are TGTGCCTGGGGGACAGATAGCAATCAGCCCCAGCATTTT. Translating gives CAWGTDSNQPQHF.

V gene TRBV7-6 combines with J gene TRBJ1-5, with 8 bases aligning to TRBD1. The germline V gene encodes CDR1 SGHVS and CDR2 FNYEAQ. V lost 2 bases and J lost 0; bases outside the gene matches: 12. The CDR3 totals 19 residues. The CDR3, as DNA: TGTGCCAGCAGCTTACCACCGGACAGGGTCGATTCTAGCAATCAGCCCCAGCATTTT. This sequence encodes CASSLPPDRVDSSNQPQHF.

The chain employs TRBV5-1 and TRBJ2-7, with D perhaps matching TRBD2 (5 bases). Germline CDR1 SGHRS, CDR2 YFSETQ. V lost 4 bases to trimming and J lost 3 bases, with 14 bases between them. The CDR3 consists of 14 residues. CDR3 loop: CASSPGTGFYEQYF. The CDR3 coding sequence is TGCGCCAGCAGCCCCGGTACGGGGTTCTACGAGCAGTACTTC.

The rearrangement uses TRBV18 and TRBJ2-7; D unclear. CDR3 length: 13 amino acids. Germline CDR1 KGHSH, CDR2 LQKENI. V was trimmed by 4 bases and J by 4 bases, leaving 11 bases between them. CDR3 region: CASSRAGQYEQYF. The CDR3 DNA sequence: TGTGCCAGCTCACGGGCAGGCCAGTACGAGCAGTACTTC.

The chain joins TRBV24-1 to TRBJ1-5, with 7 bases lining up with TRBD1. There are 15 residues in the CDR3. The V and J ends lost 4 bases and 4 bases, in that order; junction bases with no gene match: 6. The germline CDR1 and CDR2 sequences are KGHDR and SFDVKD. This CDR3 is CATSDPGQPNQPQHF. In DNA form, the CDR3 reads TGTGCCACCAGTGACCCGGGACAGCCGAATCAGCCCCAGCATTTT.

The chain carries TRBV15 and TRBJ1-2; 8 bases map to TRBD1. The CDR3 sequence is 15 residues long. With V trimmed by 2 bases and J by 6 bases, 8 bases remained unmatched. CDR1 LNHNV and CDR2 YYDKDF come from the germline V gene (reference sequence). The CDR3: CATSRPFGQGNGYTF. For the CDR3, the DNA is TGTGCCACCAGCAGACCCTTCGGACAGGGTAATGGCTACACCTTC.

This chain uses TRBV9 with TRBJ2-7; weak D call: TRBD1 (5 bases). V lost 0 bases, J lost 5 bases, and 12 bases lay in between. This CDR3 contains 14 residues. The V gene's germline CDR1 is SGDLS and CDR2 YYNGEE. Here the CDR3 reads CASSVEVGPDEQYF. CDR3 DNA sequence: TGTGCCAGCAGCGTAGAGGTGGGGCCGGACGAGCAGTACTTC.

CDR3 nucleotides: TGTGCCAGCTCACCAGAGTCAGGGGGCGGTGAAAAACTGTTTTTT. Translating it yields CASSPESGGGEKLFF. The chain carries TRBV18 and TRBJ1-4, with TRBD1 matching 8 bases. Germline V CDR1 and CDR2: KGHSH, LQKENI. J lost 7 bases, V lost 2 bases, and 6 bases had no gene match. The CDR3 covers 15 residues.

The chain combines TRBV9 with TRBJ2-3; tentative D call: TRBD1 (6 bases). The CDR3 contains 14 residues. CDR1 is SGDLS and CDR2 is YYNGEE in the germline V gene. Between the trimmed V and J ends, which lost 4 bases and 6 bases, there was a span of 15 bases. CDR3 bases: TGTGCCAGCAGCTCCAGACAGGTTGGTGATACGCAGTATTTT. Translated: CASSSRQVGDTQYF.

This rearrangement joins TRBV30 to TRBJ1-2; unclear D gene. CDR1 GTSNPN and CDR2 SVGIG come from the germline V gene (reference sequence). V was pared by 0 bases and J by 8 bases, with 13 bases between. The CDR3 sequence is 13 residues long. The CDR3 spells CAWSVSRLEGYTF. The CDR3 DNA is TGTGCCTGGAGTGTCTCCCGCCTCGAGGGCTACACCTTC.

The chain links TRBV6-2 or TRBV6-3 to TRBJ2-3; possibly TRBD2 for D (7 bases). Germline V gene lookup returns CDR1 MNHEY and CDR2 SVGEGT. Trimming shortened V by 0 bases and J by 4 bases, and 14 bases separated the two germline ends. The length of the CDR3 is 16 residues. CDR3 coding DNA: TGTGCCAGCAGTTACTCGGGGGGGCTGGGGGCAGATACGCAGTATTTT. It is translated as CASSYSGGLGADTQYF.

The rearrangement uses TRBV28 and TRBJ1-1, with D tentatively TRBD1 (6 bases). V lost 5 bases and J 4 bases, leaving 14 bases between the germline ends. The CDR3 loop spans 14 amino acids. CDR1 is MDHEN, CDR2 SYDVKM, per germline. The CDR3 reads CASSAQGSVTEAFF. CDR3 bases: TGTGCCAGCAGTGCTCAGGGGTCGGTCACTGAAGCTTTCTTT.

The gene calls are TRBV15 and TRBJ2-2; D is possibly TRBD1 (5 bases). Germline CDR1 LNHNV, CDR2 YYDKDF (reference sequence). V was clipped by 4 bases and J by 2 bases, with 11 bases between them. The CDR3 spans 15 residues. The DNA for the CDR3 is TGTGCCACCAGCACCCAACAGGTTAACACCGGGGAGCTGTTTTTT. The encoded protein is CATSTQQVNTGELFF.

The chain couples TRBV7-2 to TRBJ2-2; unclear D gene. The ends were cut back, 5 bases at V and 6 bases at J, with 13 bases in the middle. Germline CDR1 reads SGHTA; CDR2 reads FQGNSA. The CDR3 totals 14 residues. The CDR3 sequence: CASSPEPVAGELFF. CDR3 nucleotides: TGTGCCAGCAGCCCCGAGCCGGTGGCCGGGGAGCTGTTTTTT.

This clone was counted a few times. The chain has TRBV10-3 and TRBJ2-7; D might be TRBD2 (6 bases). Trimming removed 2 bases from V and 0 bases from J, with 11 bases in between. This CDR3 has 15 amino acids. Germline V gene lookup returns CDR1 ENHRY and CDR2 SYGVKD. The CDR3, as DNA: TGTGCCATCAGTGAGCAGGGAGGAGCCTCCTACGAGCAGTACTTC. Its translation: CAISEQGGASYEQYF.

The chain uses TRBV4-3 and TRBJ2-7, with 7 bases identical to TRBD1. The CDR3 runs 14 residues. Trimming cost V 2 bases and J 5 bases; bases outside gene matches: 6. Germline loops: CDR1 LGHNA, CDR2 YSLEER. The CDR3 sequence is CASSQSRQGDEQYF. The CDR3 DNA sequence: TGCGCCAGCAGCCAAAGTCGGCAGGGGGACGAGCAGTACTTC.